The entry below gives a single TCR beta chain sequence along with its context. This specimen comes from a study of blood T cell repertoires in COVID-19. The V gene's germline CDR1 is SGHRS and CDR2 YFSETQ. This CDR3 spans 15 amino acids. Trimming cost V 3 bases and J 0 bases, with 10 bases left between them. Original data processing: Scientists estimated how many nucleated cells there were by amplifying reference gene primers. The protocol was immunoSEQ multiplex PCR, while the TCRdb copy is restricted to in-frame clones and leaves out a portion. V and J calls and clone size come straight from that table; D and trimming were deduced from the DNA. The table has 450,000 or so clones, about 92% seen once; the top ten hold about 0.6%.

This TCR derives from a man aged 18 to 30 who had recovered from COVID-19. The J gene is TRBJ1-3, the V gene TRBV5-1; a weak D match, TRBD1 (6 bases). Input material: PBMCs or T cells enriched from blood (not recorded which). The CDR3: CASSYAGASGNTIYF. The CDR3 region has the DNA TGCGCCAGCAGCTATGCAGGGGCCTCTGGAAACACCATATATTTT. Drawing the rest from reference TRBV5-1 and TRBJ1-3, the complete variable domain is KAGVTQTPRYLIKTRGQQVTLSCSPISGHRSVSWYQQTPGQGLQFLFEYFSETQRNKGNFPGRFSGRQFSNSRSEMNVSTLELGDSALYLCASSYAGASGNTIYFGEGSWLTVV.